The 13 T cell receptor beta chains given below trace back to one sample, sequenced in a study of T cell changes during pregnancy in multiple sclerosis. Produced via immunoSEQ multiplex PCR; TCRdb's table is partial and in-frame only. The sample records roughly 83,000 clones, about 90% being singletons. The sample in question was PBMCs, obtained in the first trimester of pregnancy. Every receptor here comes from a female donor in good health, serving as a control in a pregnancy study. Some clones in this sample may be carry-over from other donors' samples.

This chain's CDR3 is CASSLGVGGNTIYF. CDR3 nucleotide sequence: TGTGCCAGCAGCTTAGGCGTCGGTGGAAACACCATATATTTT. The chain combines TRBV7-2 with TRBJ1-3; D remains ambiguous. Deletions cut 1 base from V and 3 bases from J, with 7 bases between. This CDR3 has 14 amino acids. Germline V lookup: CDR1 SGHTA, CDR2 FQGNSA.

This chain connects TRBV27 to TRBJ1-4, with D possibly TRBD1 on 6 matching bases. Between the trimmed V and J ends, which lost 5 bases and 3 bases, there was a span of 13 bases. This CDR3 is 15 amino acids long. Looked up from germline, CDR1 is MNHEY and CDR2 is SMNVEV (reference sequence). DNA of the CDR3: TGTGCCAGCAGTCCGACAGGTCGGGCTAATGAAAAACTGTTTTTT. It yields the protein CASSPTGRANEKLFF.

This chain links TRBV28 with TRBJ1-2; tentative D call: TRBD1 (5 bases). CDR1 MDHEN and CDR2 SYDVKM come from the germline V gene. V was trimmed by 7 bases and J by 7 bases, leaving 19 bases between them. CDR3 length: 14 amino acids. As DNA, the CDR3 is TGTGCCAGCAAAACACTACAGGCTCCCGTTGGCTACACCTTC. Translating it yields CASKTLQAPVGYTF.

This chain uses TRBV28 with TRBJ2-7; TRBD1 is a possible D gene (6 bases). Germline V gene data show CDR1 as MDHEN and CDR2 as SYDVKM. V dropped 5 bases and J dropped 2 bases, with 10 bases sitting between them. The CDR3 contains 13 residues. CDR3 region: CASSRQEPYEQYF. The CDR3 nucleotides read TGTGCCAGCAGTCGACAGGAACCCTACGAGCAGTACTTC.

The genes are TRBV7-8 and TRBJ2-7, with 10 bases that match TRBD1. Per the germline V gene, CDR1 is SGHVS and CDR2 is FQNEAQ. The V and J ends lost 4 bases and 2 bases, in that order; junction bases with no gene match: 8. This CDR3 has 16 residues. The CDR3 reads CASSSGTGERTYEQYF. CDR3 nucleotides: TGTGCCAGCAGCTCAGGGACAGGGGAGAGAACCTACGAGCAGTACTTC.

This clone was seen at least ten times. V gene TRBV9 combines with J gene TRBJ2-7, with 9 positions matching TRBD1. The V segment lost 3 bases and the J segment 2 bases; nucleotides outside the gene matches: 6. The CDR3 is 15 residues long. Germline V lookup: CDR1 SGDLS, CDR2 YYNGEE. The CDR3 DNA reads TGTGCCAGCAGCGCCGGACAGGGGACTACCTACGAGCAGTACTTC. It yields the protein CASSAGQGTTYEQYF.

The chain recombines TRBV9 with TRBJ2-1; perhaps TRBD2 as D (6 bases). The germline CDR1 and CDR2 sequences are SGDLS and YYNGEE. V lost 0 bases and J 6 bases, leaving 13 bases between the germline ends. The length of the CDR3 is 15 residues. The chain's CDR3 is CASSVGERELNEQFF. DNA for the CDR3: TGTGCCAGCAGCGTAGGGGAACGGGAGCTCAATGAGCAGTTCTTC.

The chain combines TRBV7-2 with TRBJ2-4; maybe TRBD1 (6 bases). The V end lost 3 bases, the J end lost 1 base, and 16 bases lay between the germline ends. The germline CDR1 and CDR2 sequences are SGHTA and FQGNSA. The CDR3 is made up of 17 amino acids. Written as DNA, the CDR3 is TGTGCCAGCAGCTTGTTATTTCAGGGGAGTGCCAAAAACATTCAGTACTTC. Amino acid sequence: CASSLLFQGSAKNIQYF.

This chain links TRBV2 with TRBJ2-3, with a weak D call TRBD2 (6 bases). This CDR3 region has 14 residues. Germline CDR1 SNHLY, CDR2 FYNNEI. V lost 5 bases to trimming and J lost 5 bases, with 14 bases between them. CDR3 bases: TGTGCCAGCAGTATCCGCGGGGTAGGAGATACGCAGTATTTT. Translation: CASSIRGVGDTQYF.

The chain employs TRBV4-2 and TRBJ1-5; D uncertain. Germline CDR1 and CDR2: LGHNA and YNFKEQ. The V gene lost 2 bases and the J gene lost 0 bases, with 17 bases spanning the gap. The CDR3 spans 18 residues. The CDR3 loop is CASSQMKAGMGSNQPQHF. For the CDR3, the DNA is TGTGCCAGCAGCCAAATGAAGGCGGGGATGGGTAGCAATCAGCCCCAGCATTTT.

J is TRBJ1-1 and V is TRBV5-1; 8 positions agree with TRBD1. This CDR3 spans 15 amino acids. V was pared by 3 bases and J by 3 bases, with 7 bases of the junction left unmatched. In germline, CDR1 is SGHRS, CDR2 YFSETQ. The CDR3 DNA sequence: TGCGCCAGCAGCTCACGATCGACAGGGGACACTGAAGCTTTCTTT. Translation gives CASSSRSTGDTEAFF. The whole variable domain, remainder taken from reference TRBV5-1 and TRBJ1-1, is KAGVTQTPRYLIKTRGQQVTLSCSPISGHRSVSWYQQTPGQGLQFLFEYFSETQRNKGNFPGRFSGRQFSNSRSEMNVSTLELGDSALYLCASSSRSTGDTEAFFGQGTRLTVV.

The V gene is TRBV4-1, the J gene TRBJ2-2, with a tentative D call TRBD1 (6 bases). The CDR3 length is 17 residues. V was trimmed by 5 bases and J by 6 bases, leaving 22 bases between them. Germline V gives CDR1 MGHRA, CDR2 YSYEKL. CDR3 bases: TGCGCCAGCAGCTCACTATCGAAAGGGGGAAGGGCCGGGGAGCTGTTTTTT. This translates into CASSSLSKGGRAGELFF.

The V and J genes are TRBV30 and TRBJ2-7; TRBD1 matches at 7 bases. The germline gives CDR1 GTSNPN, CDR2 SVGIG (reference sequence). Trimming cost V 2 bases and J 4 bases; bases outside gene matches: 14. This CDR3 contains 16 residues. CDR3 coding DNA: TGTGCCTGGAGTCGACCTCTCCGGGACAGACTTTACGAGCAGTACTTC. Protein: CAWSRPLRDRLYEQYF.